This T cell receptor (beta chain) originates from a study of T cell responses to AZD1222 COVID-19 vaccine. Profiled with immunoSEQ multiplex PCR; TCRdb holds only in-frame clones, not every one. The table includes some 200,000 clones, about 93% detected once. This clone was picked up one time. The J segment lost 8 bases and the V segment lost 1 base, leaving 11 bases of the junction unmatched. The CDR3 extends over 16 amino acids. CDR1 is LGHNT and CDR2 is FRNRAP in the germline V gene. The J gene is TRBJ2-1, the V gene TRBV12-5, with 7 nucleotides matching TRBD1. The clonotype comes from an adult in good health. The sample was peripheral blood, taken on day 0 of MenACWY control vaccination. CDR3 sequence: CASGLGTPRQGDEQFF. The CDR3 bases are TGTGCTAGTGGTTTGGGGACCCCGAGGCAGGGGGATGAGCAGTTCTTC.